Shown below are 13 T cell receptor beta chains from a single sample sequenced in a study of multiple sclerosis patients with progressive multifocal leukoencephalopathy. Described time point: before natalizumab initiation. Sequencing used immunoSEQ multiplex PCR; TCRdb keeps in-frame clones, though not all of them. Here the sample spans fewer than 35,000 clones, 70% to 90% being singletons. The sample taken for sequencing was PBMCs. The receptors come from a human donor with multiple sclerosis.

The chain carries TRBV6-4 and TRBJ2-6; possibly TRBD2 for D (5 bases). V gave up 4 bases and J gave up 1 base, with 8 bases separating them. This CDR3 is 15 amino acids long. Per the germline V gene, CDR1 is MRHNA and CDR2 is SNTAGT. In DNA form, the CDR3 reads TGTGCCAGCAGTGCTGAGCGGTCTGGGGCCAACGTCCTGACTTTC. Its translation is CASSAERSGANVLTF.

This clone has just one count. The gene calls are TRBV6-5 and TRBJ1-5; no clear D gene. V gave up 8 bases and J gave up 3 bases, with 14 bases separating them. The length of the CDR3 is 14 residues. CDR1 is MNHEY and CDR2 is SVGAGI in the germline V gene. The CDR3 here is CASRVQTINQPQHF. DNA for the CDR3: TGTGCCAGCCGGGTACAGACTATCAATCAGCCCCAGCATTTT.

Here the CDR3 DNA reads TGTGCCAGCAGTTTACCGATACCGGGACAGGGAAACACCATATATTTT. Its protein product is CASSLPIPGQGNTIYF. The V gene is TRBV28, the J gene TRBJ1-3; TRBD1 agrees at 7 bases. This CDR3 spans 16 amino acids. After removal of 2 bases from V and 4 bases from J, the junction contained 8 bases not matched to a gene. Germline V gives CDR1 MDHEN, CDR2 SYDVKM.

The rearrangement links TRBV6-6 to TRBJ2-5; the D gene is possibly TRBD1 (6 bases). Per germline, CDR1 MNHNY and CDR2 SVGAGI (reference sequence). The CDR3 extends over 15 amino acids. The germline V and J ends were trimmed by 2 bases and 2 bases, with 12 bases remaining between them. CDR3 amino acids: CASSYGDTSQETQYF. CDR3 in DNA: TGTGCCAGCAGTTACGGGGACACTTCGCAAGAGACCCAGTACTTC.

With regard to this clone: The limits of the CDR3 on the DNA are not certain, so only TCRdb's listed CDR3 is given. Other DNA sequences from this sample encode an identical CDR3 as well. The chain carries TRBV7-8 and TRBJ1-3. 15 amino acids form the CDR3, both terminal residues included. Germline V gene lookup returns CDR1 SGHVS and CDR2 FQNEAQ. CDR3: CASSRLWGNGNTIYF.

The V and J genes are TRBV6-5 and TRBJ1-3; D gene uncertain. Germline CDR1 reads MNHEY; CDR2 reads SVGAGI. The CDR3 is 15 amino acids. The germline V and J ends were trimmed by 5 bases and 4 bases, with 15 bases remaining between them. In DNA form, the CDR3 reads TGTGCCAGCAGTCAAGGACTAGTCCCGGGAAACACCATATATTTT. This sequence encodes CASSQGLVPGNTIYF.

CDR3 nucleotides: TGTGCCAGCAGTAGCGCTGGTGGTGAGCAGTTCTTC. This encodes CASSSAGGEQFF. This chain uses TRBV6-4 with TRBJ2-1; D not resolved. This CDR3 has 12 residues. Trimming removed 5 bases from V and 9 bases from J, with 11 bases in between. In germline, CDR1 is MRHNA, CDR2 SNTAGT.

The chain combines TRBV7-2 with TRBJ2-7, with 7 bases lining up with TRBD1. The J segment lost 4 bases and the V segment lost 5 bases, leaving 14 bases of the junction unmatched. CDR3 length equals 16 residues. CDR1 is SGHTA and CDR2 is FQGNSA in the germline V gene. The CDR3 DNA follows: TGTGCCAGCAGCCCATTATCCGGGACAGCCCATTACGAGCAGTACTTC. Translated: CASSPLSGTAHYEQYF. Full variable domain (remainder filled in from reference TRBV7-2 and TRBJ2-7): GAGVSQSPSNKVTEKGKDVELRCDPISGHTALYWYRQSLGQGLEFLIYFQGNSAPDKSGLPSDRFSAERTGGSVSTLTIQRTQQEDSAVYLCASSPLSGTAHYEQYFGPGTRLTVT.

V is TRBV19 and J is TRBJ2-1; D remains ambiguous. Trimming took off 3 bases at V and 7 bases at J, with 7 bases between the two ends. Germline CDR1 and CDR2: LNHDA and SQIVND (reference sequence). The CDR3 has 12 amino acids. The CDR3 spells CASSISRNEQFF. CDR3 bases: TGTGCCAGTAGTATTAGTAGGAATGAGCAGTTCTTC.

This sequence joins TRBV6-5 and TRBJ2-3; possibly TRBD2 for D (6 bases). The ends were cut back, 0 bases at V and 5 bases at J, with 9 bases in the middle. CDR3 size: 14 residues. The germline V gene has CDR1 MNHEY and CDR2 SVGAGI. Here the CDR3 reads CASSYSGGRDTQYF. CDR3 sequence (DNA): TGTGCCAGCAGTTACTCCGGGGGTCGAGATACGCAGTATTTT.

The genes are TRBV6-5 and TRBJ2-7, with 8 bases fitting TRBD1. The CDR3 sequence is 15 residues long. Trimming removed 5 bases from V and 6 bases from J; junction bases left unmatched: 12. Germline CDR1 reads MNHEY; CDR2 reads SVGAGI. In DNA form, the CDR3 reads TGTGCCAGCAGTCAGCTTCAGGGGGCGAGAGGCGAGCAGTACTTC. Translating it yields CASSQLQGARGEQYF.

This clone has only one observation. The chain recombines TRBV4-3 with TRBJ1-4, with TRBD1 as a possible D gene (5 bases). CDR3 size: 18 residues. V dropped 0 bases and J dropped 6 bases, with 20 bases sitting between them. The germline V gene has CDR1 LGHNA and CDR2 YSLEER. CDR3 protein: CASSQDLVRALAHEKLFF. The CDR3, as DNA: TGCGCCAGCAGCCAAGATCTGGTCAGGGCCCTTGCGCATGAAAAACTGTTTTTT.

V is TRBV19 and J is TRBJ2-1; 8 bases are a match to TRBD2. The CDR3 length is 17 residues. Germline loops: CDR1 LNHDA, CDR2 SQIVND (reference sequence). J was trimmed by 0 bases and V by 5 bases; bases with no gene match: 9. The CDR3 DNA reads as TGTGCCAGTAGTCCCAGCGGGAGACGATTCTCCTACAATGAGCAGTTCTTC. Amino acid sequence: CASSPSGRRFSYNEQFF.